This is a list of T cell receptor beta chains from one sample in a study of T-cell reconstitution after alpha-beta-depleted transplantation in children. MiXCR was run by TCRdb on the PCR reads, yielding one entry per CDR3 protein. The data show a few hundred thousand distinct CDR3 sequences, over 10% seen once. This specimen was PBMCs, mostly from graft donor cells, taken 360 days after TCRalphabeta/CD19-depleted stem cell transplant. The receptor source for this set is a male patient younger than 18 who had a stem cell transplant for acute myeloid leukemia, so the T cells may come from the graft donor. Both conserved end residues are part of each CDR3.

V gene: TRBV7-7
CDR3 protein: CASSLASGSINEQFF

V gene: TRBV12-3/TRBV12-4
CDR3 protein: CASSLSDFTDTQYF

V gene: TRBV12-3/TRBV12-4
CDR3 protein: CASSLVLFREGELFF

V gene: TRBV5-1
CDR3 protein: CASSLAGSNEQFF

V gene: TRBV12-3/TRBV12-4
CDR3 protein: CASSFGRNEQFF

V gene: TRBV12-3/TRBV12-4
CDR3 protein: CASSHGTRDRGRGTEAFF

V gene: TRBV7-8
CDR3 protein: CASSLIESSPYGYTF

V gene: TRBV12-3/TRBV12-4
CDR3 protein: CASSPGGLQETQYF

V gene: TRBV29-1
CDR3 protein: CSVTTGGLETQYF

V gene: TRBV28
CDR3 protein: CASSSSGTQYF

V gene: TRBV13
CDR3 protein: CASSPGTSGSRWIYNEQFF

V gene: TRBV2
CDR3 protein: CARTTGTAGNTIYF

V gene: TRBV2
CDR3 protein: CASNYHSLENEQFF

V gene: TRBV24-1
CDR3 protein: CATSEGEGQFF

V gene: TRBV14
CDR3 protein: CASSLLAVDEQFF

V gene: TRBV6-1
CDR3 protein: CASSGQGLSYGYTF

V gene: TRBV5-1
CDR3 protein: CASSTGGGVNTEAFF

V gene: TRBV29-1
CDR3 protein: CSLGQGNGEAFF

V gene: TRBV30
CDR3 protein: CAWSRRDYEQYF

V gene: TRBV28
CDR3 protein: CASSRRDSGNTIYF

V gene: TRBV21-1
CDR3 protein: CASSKALLRGSYNEQFF

V gene: TRBV25-1
CDR3 protein: CASSGRLADPYEQYF

V gene: TRBV29-1
CDR3 protein: CSVPPSENTEAFF

V gene: TRBV20-1
CDR3 protein: CSASGLAGAQGVDTQYF

V gene: TRBV29-1
CDR3 protein: CSTGTLSEQYF

V gene: TRBV10-3
CDR3 protein: CAISPFSYEQYF

V gene: TRBV27
CDR3 protein: CASSFFAQGGEKLFF

V gene: TRBV12-3/TRBV12-4
CDR3 protein: CASSGSFFHNSPLHF

V gene: TRBV5-1
CDR3 protein: CASSSGLAGGSGTDTQYF

V gene: TRBV29-1
CDR3 protein: CSVRPLAGGTDTQYF